This TCR beta chain was observed in a study of identical twins. TCRdb independently ran MiXCR on the 5' RACE reads; one entry per CDR3 protein. The sample has under 350,000 distinct CDR3 sequences, roughly 10% seen once. The CDR3 spans 16 residues. Germline values: CDR1 LGHNT, CDR2 FRNRAP. The same data also contributed to another study, on yellow fever vaccine responses in identical twins.

This sequence was found in a woman in her late teens or twenties in good health. The sequenced sample was CD8+ T cells sorted from blood. This chain uses TRBV12-5 with TRBJ2-1; TRBD1 is a possible D gene (5 bases). The CDR3 nucleotides are TGTGCCTGCTCCAAGCAGGTCCCTTGGACACAGAATGAGCAGTTCTTC. Protein sequence: CACSKQVPWTQNEQFF.